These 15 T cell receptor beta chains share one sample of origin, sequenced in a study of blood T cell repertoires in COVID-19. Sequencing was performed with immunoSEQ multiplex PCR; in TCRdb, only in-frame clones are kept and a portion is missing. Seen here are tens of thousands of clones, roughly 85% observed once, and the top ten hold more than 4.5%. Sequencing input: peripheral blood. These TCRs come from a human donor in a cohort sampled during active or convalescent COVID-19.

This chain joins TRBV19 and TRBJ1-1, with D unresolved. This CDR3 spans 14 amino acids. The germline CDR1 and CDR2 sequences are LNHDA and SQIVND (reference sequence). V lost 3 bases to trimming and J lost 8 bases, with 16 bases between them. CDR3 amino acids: CASSMARTGSEAFF. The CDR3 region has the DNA TGTGCCAGTAGTATGGCTCGTACGGGTTCAGAAGCTTTCTTT.

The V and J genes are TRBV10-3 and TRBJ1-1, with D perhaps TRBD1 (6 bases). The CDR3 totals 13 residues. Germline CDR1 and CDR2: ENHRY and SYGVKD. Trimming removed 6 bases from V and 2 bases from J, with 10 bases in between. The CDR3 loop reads CAIRTGVNTEAFF. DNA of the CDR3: TGTGCCATCAGGACAGGAGTAAACACTGAAGCTTTCTTT.

The CDR3 here is CASSLVGQSADTQYF. The CDR3 DNA reads TGTGCCAGCAGCTTAGTGGGACAAAGCGCAGATACGCAGTATTTT. The gene calls are TRBV7-9 and TRBJ2-3, with D possibly being TRBD1 (6 bases). Trimming took off 1 base at V and 4 bases at J, with 12 bases between the two ends. This CDR3 comprises 15 residues. Germline CDR1 reads SEHNR; CDR2 reads FQNEAQ (reference sequence). The entire variable domain, with the rest obtained from reference TRBV7-9 and TRBJ2-3, is as follows: DTGVSQNPRHKITKRGQNVTFRCDPISEHNRLYWYRQTLGQGPEFLTYFQNEAQLEKSRLLSDRFSAERPKGSFSTLEIQRTEQGDSAMYLCASSLVGQSADTQYFGPGTRLTVL.

In DNA, the CDR3 is TGCGCCAGCAGCCAAGACAGGATCAGTGGGAAACTGTTTTTT. Protein sequence: CASSQDRISGKLFF. The chain carries TRBV4-3 and TRBJ1-4; D remains ambiguous. Trimming pared 0 bases from V and 11 bases from J, leaving 13 bases between. Per germline, CDR1 LGHNA and CDR2 YSLEER. The CDR3 is 14 amino acids.

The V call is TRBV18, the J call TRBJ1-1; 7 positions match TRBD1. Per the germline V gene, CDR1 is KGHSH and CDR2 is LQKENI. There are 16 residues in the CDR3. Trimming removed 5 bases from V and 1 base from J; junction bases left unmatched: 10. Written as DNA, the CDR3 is TGTGCCAGCTCATCATTACCGGGACAGCCGAACACTGAAGCTTTCTTT. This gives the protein CASSSLPGQPNTEAFF.

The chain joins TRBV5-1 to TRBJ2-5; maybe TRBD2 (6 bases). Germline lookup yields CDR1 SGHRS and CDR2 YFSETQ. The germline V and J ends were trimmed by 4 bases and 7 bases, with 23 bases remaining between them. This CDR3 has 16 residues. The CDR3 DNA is TGCGCCAGCAGCCCGGGGGACGGTTCCGGTGTTGGGACCCAGTACTTC. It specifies CASSPGDGSGVGTQYF.

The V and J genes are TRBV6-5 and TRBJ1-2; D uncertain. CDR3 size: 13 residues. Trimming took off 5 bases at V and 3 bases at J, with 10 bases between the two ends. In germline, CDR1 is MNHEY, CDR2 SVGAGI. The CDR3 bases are TGTGCCAGCAGTCCTCAGTCCGACTATGGCTACACCTTC. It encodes CASSPQSDYGYTF.

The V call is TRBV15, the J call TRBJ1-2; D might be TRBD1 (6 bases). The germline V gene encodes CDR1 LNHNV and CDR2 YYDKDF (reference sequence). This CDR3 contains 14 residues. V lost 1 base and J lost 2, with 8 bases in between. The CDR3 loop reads CATSRGQVNYGYTF. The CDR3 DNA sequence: TGTGCCACCAGCAGAGGACAGGTAAACTATGGCTACACCTTC. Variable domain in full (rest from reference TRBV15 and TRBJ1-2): DAMVIQNPRYQVTQFGKPVTLSCSQTLNHNVMYWYQQKSSQAPKLLFHYYDKDFNNEADTPDNFQSRRPNTSFCFLDIRSPGLGDTAMYLCATSRGQVNYGYTFGSGTRLTVV.

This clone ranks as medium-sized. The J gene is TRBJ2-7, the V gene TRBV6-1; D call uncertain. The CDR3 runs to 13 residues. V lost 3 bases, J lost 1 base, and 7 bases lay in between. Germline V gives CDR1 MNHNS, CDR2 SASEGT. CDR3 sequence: CASSDLLSYEQYF. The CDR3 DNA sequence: TGTGCCAGCAGTGATCTCCTATCCTACGAGCAGTACTTC.

CDR3 sequence (DNA): TGTGCCAGCAGCTTGGTGGCGAACACTGAAGCTTTCTTT. Its translation is CASSLVANTEAFF. The chain has TRBV5-4 and TRBJ1-1; D not resolved. CDR3 length: 13 amino acids. Germline V gene lookup returns CDR1 SGHNT and CDR2 YYREEE (reference sequence). V dropped 0 bases and J dropped 1 base, with 4 bases sitting between them.

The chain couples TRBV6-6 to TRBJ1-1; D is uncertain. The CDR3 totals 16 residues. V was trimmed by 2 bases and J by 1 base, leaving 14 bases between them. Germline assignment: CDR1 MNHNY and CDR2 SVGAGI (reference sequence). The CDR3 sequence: CASSYQLGSGNTEAFF. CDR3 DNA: TGTGCCAGCAGTTACCAACTAGGGTCGGGGAACACTGAAGCTTTCTTT.

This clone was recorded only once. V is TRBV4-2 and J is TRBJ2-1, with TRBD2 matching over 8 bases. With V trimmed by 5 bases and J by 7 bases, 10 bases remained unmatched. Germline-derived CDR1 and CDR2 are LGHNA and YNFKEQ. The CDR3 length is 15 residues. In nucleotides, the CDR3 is TGTGCCAGCAGCGCCGGGGGGGGAGGGAGAAATGAGCAGTTCTTC. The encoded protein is CASSAGGGGRNEQFF.

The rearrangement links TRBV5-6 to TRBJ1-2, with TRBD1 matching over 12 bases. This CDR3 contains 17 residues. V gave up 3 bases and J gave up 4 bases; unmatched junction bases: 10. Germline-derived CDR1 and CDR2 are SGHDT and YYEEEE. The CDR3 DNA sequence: TGTGCCAGCAGCTGGTCCGGGACAGGGGGCGCCTTCTATGGCTACACCTTC. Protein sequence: CASSWSGTGGAFYGYTF.

CDR3 nucleotides: TGTGCCAGCAGCTTGGAAGGGAGGGTCTTGAGGAACTACGAGCAGTACTTC. Its translation: CASSLEGRVLRNYEQYF. The genes are TRBV5-4 and TRBJ2-7; 7 bases align to TRBD2. This CDR3 contains 17 residues. J was trimmed by 3 bases and V by 0 bases; bases with no gene match: 12. The germline V gene has CDR1 SGHNT and CDR2 YYREEE (reference sequence).

As DNA, the CDR3 is TGTGCCAGCAGCGTAAACTCCGGGACTAGCGGGCTAGATACGCAGTATTTT. This sequence encodes CASSVNSGTSGLDTQYF. The rearrangement links TRBV9 to TRBJ2-3; 12 nucleotides align to TRBD2. In germline, CDR1 is SGDLS, CDR2 YYNGEE. The V and J ends lost 1 base and 5 bases, in that order; junction bases with no gene match: 8. The CDR3 sequence is 17 residues long.